The clone carrying this T cell receptor beta chain was seen many times. What it binds is not known. The second PCR ran about 6 to 11 cycles with a sample-barcoded 5' primer and J-beta primers. A template-switch adaptor containing 12 random nucleotides labeled each cDNA molecule. One entry per CDR3 protein results from TCRdb running MiXCR on the 5' RACE reads. The sample holds some 880,000 distinct CDR3 sequences, roughly 34% seen once. These data belong to a study of blood T cells in healthy people across ages. Findings and caveats of the study: Donors of long life had a larger count of naive CD4+ cells and greater diversity than aged donors.

The receptor's source is a man aged 18-30 years in good health. The sequenced material came from blood.

The CDR3 DNA reads TGCGCCAGCAGCCCCGACGCGATACAACTTAACTATGGCTACACCTTC. The encoded protein is CASSPDAIQLNYGYTF. This chain joins TRBV4-3 and TRBJ1-2; no firm D call. This CDR3 region has 16 residues. The V end lost 4 bases, the J end lost 1 base, and 16 bases lay between the germline ends. Germline loops: CDR1 LGHNA, CDR2 YSLEER.